These 14 T cell receptor beta chains were sequenced from one sample in a study of neoadjuvant anti-PD-1 for oral cavity cancer. Only in-frame clones appear in the TCRdb table, and some are missing; sequencing was by immunoSEQ multiplex PCR. The sample contains fewer than 20,000 clones, less than 80% of which appear only once. The specimen comprised PBMCs, sampled before nivolumab (anti-PD-1) treatment. Every receptor here comes from a person aged 40 to 85 with oral cavity squamous cell carcinoma.

This clone was counted a few times. V gene TRBV28 combines with J gene TRBJ1-1; D is perhaps TRBD1 (6 bases). Germline CDR1 and CDR2: MDHEN and SYDVKM. Trimming took 4 bases from V and 7 from J, leaving 10 bases between them. CDR3 size: 12 residues. Here the CDR3 DNA reads TGTGCCAGCAGTTCGGACAGATTTGAAGCTTTCTTT. It codes for CASSSDRFEAFF.

This chain joins TRBV6-5 and TRBJ2-7; 7 positions match TRBD1. Losses at the gene ends were 6 bases for V and 5 bases for J; bases not matched to a gene: 13. This CDR3 comprises 15 residues. CDR1 is MNHEY, CDR2 SVGAGI, per germline. CDR3 in amino acids: CASSRGKGAGNEQYF. Here the CDR3 DNA reads TGTGCCAGCAGCCGAGGGAAGGGGGCCGGCAACGAGCAGTACTTC.

This chain joins TRBV5-1 and TRBJ1-2; D is perhaps TRBD1 (5 bases). V dropped 7 bases and J dropped 2 bases, with 9 bases sitting between them. Germline values: CDR1 SGHRS, CDR2 YFSETQ. There are 12 residues in the CDR3. The CDR3 DNA sequence: TGCGCCAGCGGCCAGGGAAACTATGGCTACACCTTC. Amino acid sequence: CASGQGNYGYTF.

This chain links TRBV5-1 with TRBJ2-1; 7 bases are shared with TRBD2. The V gene end was trimmed by 4 bases and the J gene end by 0 bases; junction bases not matched to a gene: 10. Germline values: CDR1 SGHRS, CDR2 YFSETQ. This CDR3 has 17 residues. CDR3 loop: CASSPREAGPSYNEQFF. For the CDR3, the DNA is TGCGCCAGCAGCCCCCGTGAAGCGGGGCCCTCCTACAATGAGCAGTTCTTC.

The chain combines TRBV10-1 with TRBJ2-2, with 7 bases aligning to TRBD2. The CDR3 spans 18 residues. Germline V lookup: CDR1 WNHNN, CDR2 SYGVQD (reference sequence). Germline trimming cut 1 base from V and 4 bases from J; bases unmatched to any gene: 12. CDR3 sequence: CASSEFKSGTTATGELFF. CDR3 DNA: TGCGCCAGCAGTGAGTTCAAGAGTGGGACTACGGCCACCGGGGAGCTGTTTTTT.

This chain connects TRBV6-5 to TRBJ1-5; possibly TRBD1 for D (5 bases). This CDR3 comprises 13 residues. V was shortened by 2 bases and J by 13 bases, with 15 bases between the two germline ends. Germline CDR1 is MNHEY and CDR2 is SVGAGI. This CDR3 reads CASSYGGGTEQHF. The DNA of the CDR3 is TGTGCCAGCAGTTACGGGGGGGGTACAGAACAGCATTTT.

This clone was observed a few times. The chain couples TRBV5-1 to TRBJ1-4; maybe TRBD1 (6 bases). The CDR3 has 14 residues. CDR1 and CDR2 (germline): SGHRS, YFSETQ. V was clipped by 0 bases and J by 5 bases, with 8 bases between them. In DNA, the CDR3 is TGCGCCAGCAGCTTGGTGGGGGCGAATGAAAAACTGTTTTTT. Its protein is CASSLVGANEKLFF.

CDR3 in DNA: TGCGCCAGCAGCTTCCCAGGGGGCCCGGGGCTAGCGGGGACCAACCGACATACGCAGTATTTT. Its translation: CASSFPGGPGLAGTNRHTQYF. This chain joins TRBV4-1 and TRBJ2-3, with D possibly being TRBD2 (9 bases). Trimming took 5 bases from V and 7 from J, leaving 37 bases between them. The germline CDR1 and CDR2 sequences are MGHRA and YSYEKL. The length of the CDR3 is 21 residues.

The rearrangement links TRBV6-6 to TRBJ1-1; D not certain. The CDR3 covers 13 residues. V lost 5 bases to trimming and J lost 4 bases, with 11 bases between them. CDR1 is MNHNY, CDR2 SVGAGI, per germline (reference sequence). The CDR3 coding sequence is TGTGCCAGCAGTCGCGGATCCGGCACTGAAGCTTTCTTT. Its translation: CASSRGSGTEAFF.

The table lists this clone with a few counts. The rearrangement uses TRBV7-9 and TRBJ1-1, with a tentative D call TRBD1 (5 bases). From germline, CDR1 is SEHNR and CDR2 FQNEAQ (reference sequence). Deletions cut 1 base from V and 5 bases from J, with 8 bases between. CDR3 size: 13 residues. For the CDR3, the DNA is TGTGCCAGCAGCTTAGAGGGGCTAACTGAAGCTTTCTTT. Translation gives CASSLEGLTEAFF.

This chain joins TRBV28 and TRBJ1-5; D unclear. Germline CDR1 is MDHEN and CDR2 is SYDVKM. Trimming stripped 3 bases from V and 0 bases from J, with 21 bases between. This CDR3 region has 19 residues. CDR3: CASSFSGPTWGYSNQPQHF. For the CDR3, the DNA is TGTGCCAGCAGTTTCTCCGGTCCCACCTGGGGTTATAGCAATCAGCCCCAGCATTTT.

The chain uses TRBV28 and TRBJ1-2, with D possibly being TRBD1 (6 bases). V lost 2 bases, J lost 1 base, and 11 bases lay in between. CDR3 size: 15 residues. Germline V lookup: CDR1 MDHEN, CDR2 SYDVKM. The CDR3 loop is CASSLPPRGNYGYTF. In DNA form, the CDR3 reads TGTGCCAGCAGTTTACCCCCCAGGGGTAACTATGGCTACACCTTC.

The chain carries TRBV30 and TRBJ1-2; D gene ambiguous. V lost 7 bases, J lost 4 bases, and 13 bases lay in between. CDR1 is GTSNPN, CDR2 SVGIG, per germline (reference sequence). The CDR3 is 12 amino acids. CDR3 bases: TGTGCCTTATTTACGGGAAGCTATGGCTACACCTTC. Residues: CALFTGSYGYTF.

This clone came up once. The chain has TRBV6-1 and TRBJ1-4, with D unclear. The CDR3 contains 17 residues. Germline CDR1 and CDR2: MNHNS and SASEGT. With 2 bases removed from V and 0 bases from J, the gap between germline ends came to 13 bases. The CDR3 sequence is CASSEMSGDATNEKLFF. The CDR3, as DNA: TGTGCCAGCAGTGAAATGTCGGGTGACGCAACTAATGAAAAACTGTTTTTT.